This TCR beta chain was recovered during a study of Graves' ophthalmopathy and Graves' hyperthyroidism. Active ophthalmopathy (CAS at least 3, NOSPECS at least 4), lasting under 3 months. The TCR beta CDR3 regions underwent amplification from RNA transcripts. HTBI-primed first-round RT-PCR preceded second-round multiplex PCR. MiXCR, applied by TCRdb to the multiplex PCR reads, yields one record per CDR3 protein. The sample shows 230,000 or so distinct CDR3 sequences, around 50% of them seen only once. The sample holds a few counts of this clonotype. The clonotype originates from an adult man with Graves' ophthalmopathy. Sequenced sample: peripheral blood.

CDR3: CASSFVERVYGYTF. In DNA, the CDR3 is TGTGCCAGCAGTTTCGTTGAGAGAGTCTATGGCTACACCTTC. The V and J genes are TRBV25-1 and TRBJ1-2, with no clear D. The V end was cut by 5 bases, the J end by 4 bases, with 14 bases between. The CDR3 has 14 residues. The germline CDR1 and CDR2 sequences are MGHDK and SYGVNS.